The 6 T cell receptor beta chains below come from one sample, sequenced in a study of a mutant IDH1 vaccine in newly diagnosed glioma. Profiled with immunoSEQ multiplex PCR; TCRdb holds only in-frame clones, not every one. The data show around 40,000 clones, roughly 84% seen once. The antigens of these receptors remain unknown. The time point: week 11, during vaccination. Every vaccination contained 300 ug of the mutant IDH1 20-mer peptide and was paired with topical imiquimod. The input for sequencing was PBMCs, taken from a glioma patient whose treatment included an IDH1 peptide vaccine. These receptors originate from a man aged 40-49 years with glioma.

CDR3 DNA: TGTGCCAGCGCCCACAAACAGGGGCCGGCCACCGGGGAGCTGTTTTTT. Translating gives CASAHKQGPATGELFF. V and J are TRBV9 and TRBJ2-2, with 7 bases aligning to TRBD1. Germline V gives CDR1 SGDLS, CDR2 YYNGEE. With 7 bases clipped from V and 4 bases from J, the junction kept 13 bases outside the gene matches. The CDR3 has 16 amino acids.

The chain combines TRBV7-2 with TRBJ1-3; D is uncertain. CDR3 size: 17 residues. Germline V CDR1 and CDR2: SGHTA, FQGNSA. V was trimmed by 8 bases and J by 3 bases, leaving 23 bases between them. Here the CDR3 DNA reads TGTGCCAGCTCCCGACTGTTGGACGGTCGGTTTGGAAACACCATATATTTT. The encoded protein is CASSRLLDGRFGNTIYF. Variable domain in full (rest from reference TRBV7-2 and TRBJ1-3): GAGVSQSPSNKVTEKGKDVELRCDPISGHTALYWYRQSLGQGLEFLIYFQGNSAPDKSGLPSDRFSAERTGGSVSTLTIQRTQQEDSAVYLCASSRLLDGRFGNTIYFGEGSWLTVV.

The rearrangement uses TRBV7-9 and TRBJ1-4; TRBD1 agrees at 10 bases. Germline trimming cut 5 bases from V and 6 bases from J; bases unmatched to any gene: 6. Germline V gene sequence: CDR1 SEHNR, CDR2 FQNEAQ (reference sequence). This CDR3 region has 15 residues. The CDR3 DNA reads as TGTGCCAGCAGCCGACGGACAGGGGGGGATGAAAAACTGTTTTTT. It codes for CASSRRTGGDEKLFF.

The rearrangement joins TRBV19 to TRBJ1-5; no clear D gene. The V and J ends lost 2 bases and 6 bases respectively, with 8 bases between them. The CDR3 sequence is 13 residues long. CDR1 and CDR2 from the germline V gene are LNHDA and SQIVND (reference sequence). The CDR3 reads CASSIMGGQPQHF. In nucleotides, the CDR3 is TGTGCCAGTAGTATAATGGGTGGTCAGCCCCAGCATTTT.

This clone was counted once. The chain has TRBV15 and TRBJ2-7, with a tentative D call TRBD2 (5 bases). CDR3 length: 14 amino acids. Trimming stripped 0 bases from V and 6 bases from J, with 12 bases between. CDR1 is LNHNV and CDR2 is YYDKDF in the germline V gene (reference sequence). CDR3 in amino acids: CATSRDRLGSEQYF. The CDR3 region has the DNA TGTGCCACCAGCAGAGATCGGCTGGGGAGCGAGCAGTACTTC.

This clone appeared a few times. This chain uses TRBV5-4 with TRBJ1-2, with D uncertain. V was pared by 4 bases and J by 0 bases, with 1 base between. The CDR3 contains 11 residues. The germline V gene encodes CDR1 SGHNT and CDR2 YYREEE (reference sequence). This CDR3 reads CASSANYGYTF. The CDR3 DNA reads as TGTGCCAGCAGCGCTAACTATGGCTACACCTTC. Using reference TRBV5-4 and TRBJ1-2 for the parts outside the CDR3, the full variable domain is ETGVTQSPTHLIKTRGQQVTLRCSSQSGHNTVSWYQQALGQGPQFIFQYYREEENGRGNFPPRFSGLQFPNYSSELNVNALELDDSALYLCASSANYGYTFGSGTRLTVV.